One and the same sample provided the 26 T cell receptor beta chains below, sequenced in a study of cytomegalovirus exposure and HLA in healthy donors. The PCR ran on 60 Vbeta and 13 Jbeta primers. Profiling relied on immunoSEQ multiplex PCR, and the TCRdb table lists in-frame clones only, not all of them. Among about 140,000 clones listed, around four fifths were seen once. The material sequenced was PBMCs. The receptors derive from a female donor in good health and CMV-seronegative.

The chain is built from TRBV19 and TRBJ1-2; 7 bases are a match to TRBD1. Per the germline V gene, CDR1 is LNHDA and CDR2 is SQIVND (reference sequence). This CDR3 region has 16 residues. After removal of 6 bases from V and 8 bases from J, the junction contained 18 bases not matched to a gene. The chain's CDR3 is CASRIGDSPVYGGYTF. CDR3 DNA sequence: TGTGCCAGTAGGATCGGGGACAGTCCGGTCTATGGCGGCTACACCTTC.

The chain employs TRBV28 and TRBJ1-1, with D unresolved. Germline CDR1 is MDHEN and CDR2 is SYDVKM. This CDR3 spans 15 amino acids. Trimming took off 8 bases at V and 1 base at J, with 17 bases between the two ends. The DNA of the CDR3 is TGTGCCAGCTCCTATGGAACTATCAAGAACACTGAAGCTTTCTTT. It yields the protein CASSYGTIKNTEAFF. Together with reference TRBV28 and TRBJ1-1, the CDR3 gives the full variable domain: DVKVTQSSRYLVKRTGEKVFLECVQDMDHENMFWYRQDPGLGLRLIYFSYDVKMKEKGDIPEGYSVSREKKERFSLILESASTNQTSMYLCASSYGTIKNTEAFFGQGTRLTVV.

The chain has TRBV5-1 and TRBJ2-3; 8 nucleotides agree with TRBD2. There are 15 residues in the CDR3. Germline CDR1 and CDR2: SGHRS and YFSETQ. Trimming cost V 2 bases and J 4 bases; bases outside gene matches: 6. In DNA, the CDR3 is TGCGCCAGCAGCTTAGCGGGAGTCATCTCAGATACGCAGTATTTT. This codes for CASSLAGVISDTQYF. Full variable domain (missing parts from reference TRBV5-1 and TRBJ2-3): KAGVTQTPRYLIKTRGQQVTLSCSPISGHRSVSWYQQTPGQGLQFLFEYFSETQRNKGNFPGRFSGRQFSNSRSEMNVSTLELGDSALYLCASSLAGVISDTQYFGPGTRLTVL.

The chain combines TRBV10-3 with TRBJ2-1; the match to TRBD1 covers 7 bases. This CDR3 comprises 17 residues. V was pared by 5 bases and J by 7 bases, with 17 bases of the junction left unmatched. Germline-derived CDR1 and CDR2 are ENHRY and SYGVKD. The CDR3 sequence: CAISFPPGQRDTNEQFF. CDR3 in DNA: TGTGCCATCAGTTTTCCCCCGGGACAGAGGGACACGAATGAGCAGTTCTTC.

The J gene is TRBJ2-3, the V gene TRBV5-4; TRBD2 matches at 12 bases. The CDR3 covers 19 residues. Germline lookup yields CDR1 SGHNT and CDR2 YYREEE (reference sequence). Losses at the gene ends were 4 bases for V and 1 base for J; bases not matched to a gene: 13. CDR3 nucleotide sequence: TGTGCCAGCAGCCGAAGGACTAGCGGGGTAGGCGCTGGCACAGATACGCAGTATTTT. It codes for CASSRRTSGVGAGTDTQYF. Using reference TRBV5-4 and TRBJ2-3 for the parts outside the CDR3, the full variable domain is ETGVTQSPTHLIKTRGQQVTLRCSSQSGHNTVSWYQQALGQGPQFIFQYYREEENGRGNFPPRFSGLQFPNYSSELNVNALELDDSALYLCASSRRTSGVGAGTDTQYFGPGTRLTVL.

The V call is TRBV5-1, the J call TRBJ2-4; D is perhaps TRBD1 (5 bases). The germline CDR1 and CDR2 sequences are SGHRS and YFSETQ. The V end lost 0 bases, the J end lost 0 bases, and 13 bases lay between the germline ends. The CDR3 extends over 17 amino acids. The CDR3 spells CASSLGYDRIAKNIQYF. The DNA of the CDR3 is TGCGCCAGCAGCTTGGGCTATGACAGAATAGCCAAAAACATTCAGTACTTC.

This clone has just a few counts. The J gene is TRBJ1-6, the V gene TRBV6-5; 10 bases match TRBD1. J was trimmed by 9 bases and V by 0 bases; bases with no gene match: 5. The CDR3 is 16 residues long. Germline lookup yields CDR1 MNHEY and CDR2 SVGAGI. CDR3 region: CASSYSPGTGVSPLHF. CDR3 sequence (DNA): TGTGCCAGCAGTTACTCCCCCGGGACAGGGGTTTCACCCCTCCACTTT.

V gene TRBV6-6 combines with J gene TRBJ1-1, with 7 bases identical to TRBD1. The CDR3 extends over 15 amino acids. Germline V lookup: CDR1 MNHNY, CDR2 SVGAGI (reference sequence). The V segment lost 8 bases and the J segment 3 bases; nucleotides outside the gene matches: 12. In DNA, the CDR3 is TGTGCCAGCGGGACCGCGGGACAGTGGCACACTGAAGCTTTCTTT. Translation: CASGTAGQWHTEAFF.

A single count supports this clone. DNA of the CDR3: TGCGCCAGCAGCCAAGAAGACCAGGGGACCTCCTACGAGCAGTACTTC. Encoded protein: CASSQEDQGTSYEQYF. The chain combines TRBV4-1 with TRBJ2-7; weak D call: TRBD1 (6 bases). Germline assignment: CDR1 MGHRA and CDR2 YSYEKL. This CDR3 is 16 amino acids long. Trimming removed 0 bases at V and 0 bases at J, with 12 bases between.

The J gene is TRBJ2-1, the V gene TRBV6-5; 11 bases agree with TRBD2. Germline V gene data show CDR1 as MNHEY and CDR2 as SVGAGI. V lost 6 bases to trimming and J lost 2 bases; unmatched junction nucleotides: 3. This CDR3 is built from 15 residues. The CDR3 here is CASSRLAGTYNEQFF. CDR3 DNA sequence: TGTGCCAGCAGCCGACTAGCGGGAACCTACAATGAGCAGTTCTTC.

The CDR3 protein is CASSRSGSATGELFF. CDR3 coding DNA: TGTGCCAGCAGCCGTAGCGGGAGTGCAACCGGGGAGCTGTTTTTT. V is TRBV7-2 and J is TRBJ2-2, with 9 positions matching TRBD2. This CDR3 contains 15 residues. The germline V gene has CDR1 SGHTA and CDR2 FQGNSA. V was clipped by 5 bases and J by 5 bases; unmatched bases: 6.

As concerns this clone: Other DNA sequences in the sample encode the same CDR3. The chain joins TRBV29-1 to TRBJ1-4; TRBD1 might be the D (5 bases). The CDR3 loop spans 13 amino acids. V gave up 4 bases and J gave up 8 bases, with 14 bases separating them. Per germline, CDR1 SQVTM and CDR2 ANQGSEA. CDR3 coding DNA: TGCAGCGTTGGCGACAGAGTCCGAGAAAAACTGTTTTTT. Encoded protein: CSVGDRVREKLFF.

This chain links TRBV28 with TRBJ1-4; D is uncertain. With 6 bases removed from V and 5 bases from J, the gap between germline ends came to 13 bases. The CDR3 is 14 amino acids. Germline V gives CDR1 MDHEN, CDR2 SYDVKM. DNA for the CDR3: TGTGCCAGCAGACCAAGGACTTTAAATGAAAAACTGTTTTTT. The encoded protein is CASRPRTLNEKLFF.

This chain uses TRBV4-2 with TRBJ2-2; possible D gene TRBD2, 6 bases. Germline V gene sequence: CDR1 LGHNA, CDR2 YNFKEQ. This CDR3 contains 16 residues. Deletions cut 0 bases from V and 1 base from J, with 9 bases between. The CDR3 sequence: CASSQDWRENTGELFF. Here the CDR3 DNA reads TGTGCCAGCAGCCAAGATTGGCGGGAGAACACCGGGGAGCTGTTTTTT.

This sequence joins TRBV30 and TRBJ2-5; 8 bases agree with TRBD2. Germline lookup yields CDR1 GTSNPN and CDR2 SVGIG (reference sequence). V was clipped by 2 bases and J by 4 bases; unmatched bases: 9. The CDR3 contains 15 residues. DNA of the CDR3: TGTGCCTGGAGTATAAGGCGGGGGGCTGGAGAGACCCAGTACTTC. Translation: CAWSIRRGAGETQYF.

This chain's CDR3 is CASRPRTAPNQPQHF. In DNA form, the CDR3 reads TGTGCCAGCAGACCCCGGACAGCCCCCAATCAGCCCCAGCATTTT. The chain recombines TRBV6-5 with TRBJ1-5; weak D call: TRBD1 (6 bases). The V end lost 6 bases, the J end lost 3 bases, and 15 bases lay between the germline ends. This CDR3 contains 15 residues. CDR1 MNHEY and CDR2 SVGAGI come from the germline V gene.

The rearrangement joins TRBV5-4 to TRBJ2-3; D is possibly TRBD2 (6 bases). Germline values: CDR1 SGHNT, CDR2 YYREEE (reference sequence). CDR3 size: 17 residues. Trimming removed 4 bases at V and 4 bases at J, with 22 bases between. The CDR3 here is CASSPPSPGRRPDTQYF. For the CDR3, the DNA is TGTGCCAGCAGCCCCCCGAGCCCCGGGAGACGGCCAGATACGCAGTATTTT.

This rearrangement joins TRBV14 to TRBJ2-5; 8 bases match TRBD2. Germline values: CDR1 SGHDN, CDR2 FVKESK. The CDR3 is made up of 17 amino acids. The V and J ends lost 1 base and 4 bases, in that order; junction bases with no gene match: 11. The CDR3: CASSQGRRGGKRETQYF. The CDR3 nucleotides are TGTGCCAGCAGCCAAGGACGTCGGGGGGGCAAGCGAGAGACCCAGTACTTC.

The J gene is TRBJ1-5, the V gene TRBV19, with TRBD1 identical over 8 bases. Unmatched junction bases numbered 5, after V lost 6 bases and J lost 1 base. Germline V gene lookup returns CDR1 LNHDA and CDR2 SQIVND (reference sequence). The CDR3 is 15 amino acids. The CDR3 region has the DNA TGTGCCAGTAGGAAGGACAGGGTCAGCAATCAGCCCCAGCATTTT. Amino acid sequence: CASRKDRVSNQPQHF.

The rearrangement uses TRBV28 and TRBJ1-3; D is possibly TRBD1 (5 bases). Germline V gene data show CDR1 as MDHEN and CDR2 as SYDVKM. The CDR3 totals 15 residues. Trimming removed 3 bases at V and 4 bases at J, with 13 bases between. This CDR3 reads CASSLSWGGGNTIYF. The CDR3 nucleotides are TGTGCCAGCAGTTTGTCTTGGGGGGGAGGAAACACCATATATTTT.

In this sample, this clone turned up once. The chain carries TRBV30 and TRBJ2-1, with no clear D. This CDR3 is 11 amino acids long. V shed 0 bases and J shed 8 bases, with 5 bases lying between them. Germline V CDR1 and CDR2: GTSNPN, SVGIG (reference sequence). CDR3 coding DNA: TGTGCCTGGAGTGTACAACATGAGCAGTTCTTC. Protein sequence: CAWSVQHEQFF. Full variable domain (rest looked up from reference TRBV30 and TRBJ2-1): SQTIHQWPATLVQPVGSPLSLECTVEGTSNPNLYWYRQAAGRGLQLLFYSVGIGQISSEVPQNLSASRPQDRQFILSSKKLLLSDSGFYLCAWSVQHEQFFGPGTRLTVL.

This clone is a singleton in its sample. This CDR3 is CASRTSGGTGELFF. In DNA, the CDR3 is TGTGCCAGTCGGACTAGCGGGGGGACCGGGGAGCTGTTTTTT. The chain joins TRBV27 to TRBJ2-2; 14 bases are shared with TRBD2. Germline V CDR1 and CDR2: MNHEY, SMNVEV (reference sequence). The CDR3 runs to 14 residues. V dropped 9 bases and J dropped 5; count of bases not matched to a gene: 2.

This clone was seen once. The J gene is TRBJ1-2, the V gene TRBV28, with TRBD1 matching 10 bases. After removal of 7 bases from V and 3 bases from J, the junction contained 8 bases not matched to a gene. The germline V gene encodes CDR1 MDHEN and CDR2 SYDVKM. The CDR3 has 15 amino acids. CDR3 in DNA: TGTGCCAGCACGACAGGGGGCCATCGGGACTATGGCTACACCTTC. Protein sequence: CASTTGGHRDYGYTF.

This clone was detected only once. This rearrangement joins TRBV19 to TRBJ1-1, with 8 bases matching TRBD1. Germline V lookup: CDR1 LNHDA, CDR2 SQIVND (reference sequence). Trimming cost V 4 bases and J 5 bases; bases outside gene matches: 6. This CDR3 has 14 amino acids. The CDR3 here is CASSKGQVWTEAFF. CDR3 DNA sequence: TGTGCCAGTAGTAAGGGACAGGTTTGGACTGAAGCTTTCTTT.

V gene TRBV2 combines with J gene TRBJ1-1; D call uncertain. Looked up from germline, CDR1 is SNHLY and CDR2 is FYNNEI. The CDR3 loop spans 15 amino acids. V shed 2 bases and J shed 1 base, with 11 bases lying between them. CDR3 in DNA: TGTGCCAGCAGTGAAAGCGGACGGCCGAACACTGAAGCTTTCTTT. Its translation: CASSESGRPNTEAFF.

In its sample, this clone was seen a few times. V usage is TRBV19 and J usage is TRBJ1-5, with 8 bases lining up with TRBD1. The V gene's germline CDR1 is LNHDA and CDR2 SQIVND (reference sequence). The CDR3 loop spans 14 amino acids. With 3 bases clipped from V and 6 bases from J, the junction kept 4 bases outside the gene matches. CDR3 DNA: TGTGCCAGTAGTATTCGGACAGGGTCTCAGCCCCAGCATTTT. Translating gives CASSIRTGSQPQHF.